The present TCR beta chain was sequenced within a study of sequential checkpoint blockade in melanoma. Treatment specified: randomized to nivolumab then ipilimumab (arm A) or the reverse (arm B). Germline V CDR1 and CDR2: SGHNT, YENEEA. This CDR3 is 14 amino acids long. V gave up 4 bases and J gave up 8 bases, with 14 bases separating them. This clone was found many times. Assay: immunoSEQ multiplex PCR; the TCRdb copy retains only in-frame clones and omits some. The data show around 9,500 clones, more than 20% seen once. Sequencing was performed on tumor tissue (inferred from file names), taken from a patient given nivolumab and ipilimumab in sequence. The gene calls are TRBV11-3 and TRBJ1-4; D not resolved. The TCR originated in a human donor with melanoma. CDR3 DNA sequence: TGTGCCAGCAGCTCAAACATAAAGAACGAAAAACTGTTTTTT. Amino acid sequence: CASSSNIKNEKLFF.